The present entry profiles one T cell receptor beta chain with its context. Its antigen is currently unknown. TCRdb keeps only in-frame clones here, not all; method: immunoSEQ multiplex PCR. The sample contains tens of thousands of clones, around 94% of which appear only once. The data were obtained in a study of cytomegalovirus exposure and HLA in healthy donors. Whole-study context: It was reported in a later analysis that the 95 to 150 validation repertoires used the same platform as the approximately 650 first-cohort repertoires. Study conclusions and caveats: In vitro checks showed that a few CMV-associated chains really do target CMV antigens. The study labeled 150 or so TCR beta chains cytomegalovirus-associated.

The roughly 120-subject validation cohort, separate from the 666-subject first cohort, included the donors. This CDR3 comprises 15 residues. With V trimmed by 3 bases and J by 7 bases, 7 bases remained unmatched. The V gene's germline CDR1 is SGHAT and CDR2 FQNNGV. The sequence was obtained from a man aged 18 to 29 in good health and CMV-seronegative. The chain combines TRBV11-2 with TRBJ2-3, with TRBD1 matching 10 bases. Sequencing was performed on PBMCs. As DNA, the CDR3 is TGTGCCAGCAGCTTGACAGGGGGCGAGAGTCATACGCAGTATTTT. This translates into CASSLTGGESHTQYF. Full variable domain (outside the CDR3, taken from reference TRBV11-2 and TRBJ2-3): EAGVAQSPRYKIIEKRQSVAFWCNPISGHATLYWYQQILGQGPKLLIQFQNNGVVDDSQLPKDRFSAERLKGVDSTLKIQPAKLEDSAVYLCASSLTGGESHTQYFGPGTRLTVL.